Listed below are T cell receptor beta chains from one sample, sequenced in a study of blood T cell repertoires in COVID-19. TCRdb keeps only in-frame clones here, not all; method: immunoSEQ multiplex PCR. The sample comprises under 150,000 clones, 88% of which are singletons, and 25% to 35% rests with the top ten. What was sequenced was peripheral blood. These receptors all come from a human donor in a cohort sampled during active COVID-19. The CDR3 runs from the conserved cysteine through the conserved F or W. The D gene is left open where the match is weak. For some rows the clone size is stated as once, few or many, or as a class when expanded; others skip it.

cdr3_nt: TGCGCCAGCAGCCAAGATAAGCGGCGCGGGACAGGGAATACACCCCTCCACTTT
cdr3_aa: CASSQDKRRGTGNTPLHF
d_call: TRBD1
clone_size: -
j_call: TRBJ1-6
v_call: TRBV4-1

cdr3_nt: TGTGCCAGCAGCGCCGGGAACTATAATTCACCCCTCCACTTT
cdr3_aa: CASSAGNYNSPLHF
d_call: -
clone_size: -
j_call: TRBJ1-6
v_call: TRBV7-3

cdr3_nt: TGTGCCAGCAGCTTCAGGGTGGAAGAGACCCAGTACTTC
cdr3_aa: CASSFRVEETQYF
d_call: -
clone_size: -
j_call: TRBJ2-5
v_call: TRBV5-6

cdr3_nt: TGTGCCAGCAGCTTAGGGCGGTCTAACTATGGCTACACCTTC
cdr3_aa: CASSLGRSNYGYTF
d_call: -
clone_size: once
j_call: TRBJ1-2
v_call: TRBV7-9

cdr3_nt: TGCGCCAGCAGCCAAGGCCACGACAGGCTGAACTATGGCTACACCTTC
cdr3_aa: CASSQGHDRLNYGYTF
d_call: -
clone_size: -
j_call: TRBJ1-2
v_call: TRBV4-3

cdr3_nt: TGTGCCAGCAGTTTAGAGGGTCAACGTTCTGGGGCCAACGTCCTGACTTTC
cdr3_aa: CASSLEGQRSGANVLTF
d_call: -
clone_size: -
j_call: TRBJ2-6
v_call: TRBV27

cdr3_nt: TGTGCCACCAGCGCCCGACAGGGGCCTACCAATCAGCCCCAGCATTTT
cdr3_aa: CATSARQGPTNQPQHF
d_call: TRBD1
clone_size: few
j_call: TRBJ1-5
v_call: TRBV15

cdr3_nt: TGTGCTAGCACCAGACTAGCGGGGACCCAAGAGACCCAGTACTTC
cdr3_aa: CASTRLAGTQETQYF
d_call: TRBD2
clone_size: -
j_call: TRBJ2-5
v_call: TRBV7-7

cdr3_nt: TGCGCCAGCAGCTATACAGGGCGAGAAAAACTGTTTTTT
cdr3_aa: CASSYTGREKLFF
d_call: -
clone_size: -
j_call: TRBJ1-4
v_call: TRBV5-1

cdr3_nt: TGTGCCAGCAGTCCCCGCGGCAGTGCAGGGGCCAACGTCCTGACTTTC
cdr3_aa: CASSPRGSAGANVLTF
d_call: -
clone_size: -
j_call: TRBJ2-6
v_call: TRBV6-2/TRBV6-3

cdr3_nt: TGCGCCAGCAGCCAAGAGGGACAGGGGGGCTACACCTTC
cdr3_aa: CASSQEGQGGYTF
d_call: TRBD1
clone_size: -
j_call: TRBJ1-2
v_call: TRBV4-3

cdr3_nt: TGTGCCAGCAGCTCTCAGACAGGGGCTAGGGAGCTGTTTTTT
cdr3_aa: CASSSQTGARELFF
d_call: TRBD1
clone_size: -
j_call: TRBJ2-2
v_call: TRBV5-4

cdr3_nt: TGCGCCAGCAGCAAGAGGGTGGCTAGCGGGGCCGCCCGGGAGACCCAGTACTTC
cdr3_aa: CASSKRVASGAARETQYF
d_call: TRBD2
clone_size: -
j_call: TRBJ2-5
v_call: TRBV5-1

cdr3_nt: TGTGCCAGCAGCTTGGGCGTCGGAAACACCATATATTTT
cdr3_aa: CASSLGVGNTIYF
d_call: -
clone_size: -
j_call: TRBJ1-3
v_call: TRBV5-4

cdr3_nt: TGTGCCTGGAGCATACCCCGGGGGTATAATGAAAAACTGTTTTTT
cdr3_aa: CAWSIPRGYNEKLFF
d_call: -
clone_size: -
j_call: TRBJ1-4
v_call: TRBV30

cdr3_nt: TGTGCCAGCACCGAAGGGGGGGGCTTTAACTATGGCTACACCTTC
cdr3_aa: CASTEGGGFNYGYTF
d_call: -
clone_size: -
j_call: TRBJ1-2
v_call: TRBV6-5

cdr3_nt: TGTGCCAGCAGCCCCAGGACTAGCGGGTCCTACGAGCAGTACTTC
cdr3_aa: CASSPRTSGSYEQYF
d_call: TRBD2
clone_size: -
j_call: TRBJ2-7
v_call: TRBV2

cdr3_nt: TGTGCCAGCAGCCAGGCCGACTCTGTCGTGCAGTTCTTC
cdr3_aa: CASSQADSVVQFF
d_call: -
clone_size: -
j_call: TRBJ2-1
v_call: TRBV16

cdr3_nt: TGTGCCAGCAGCTTCTCGGGGAGCACAGATACGCAGTATTTT
cdr3_aa: CASSFSGSTDTQYF
d_call: -
clone_size: -
j_call: TRBJ2-3
v_call: TRBV13

cdr3_nt: TGCGCCAGCAGCGCAGAACCCGGGACAGGCCCCTACGAGCAGTACTTC
cdr3_aa: CASSAEPGTGPYEQYF
d_call: TRBD1
clone_size: -
j_call: TRBJ2-7
v_call: TRBV5-1

cdr3_nt: TGTGCCAGCAGTTTCAGGAGTTCAGGGTTTAACTATGGCTACACCTTC
cdr3_aa: CASSFRSSGFNYGYTF
d_call: -
clone_size: -
j_call: TRBJ1-2
v_call: TRBV27

cdr3_nt: TGTGCCAGCAGTCCCACTTGGACTGGCACACGCCAAGAGACCCAGTACTTC
cdr3_aa: CASSPTWTGTRQETQYF
d_call: -
clone_size: -
j_call: TRBJ2-5
v_call: TRBV27

cdr3_nt: TGTGCCAGCAGTTCCAGGGCGTTGGTGACCGGGGAGCTGTTTTTT
cdr3_aa: CASSSRALVTGELFF
d_call: -
clone_size: -
j_call: TRBJ2-2
v_call: TRBV6-5

cdr3_nt: TGTGCCAGCAGCATTGACAGGGTAGGAGTTGGCTACACCTTC
cdr3_aa: CASSIDRVGVGYTF
d_call: TRBD1
clone_size: -
j_call: TRBJ1-2
v_call: TRBV11-2

cdr3_nt: TGTGCCAGCAGTTACAGTTTACAGGGGGGGACTGAAGCTTTCTTT
cdr3_aa: CASSYSLQGGTEAFF
d_call: TRBD1
clone_size: -
j_call: TRBJ1-1
v_call: TRBV6-5

cdr3_nt: TGTGCCACCAGCAGAGATTTACCAGGGATCTATGGCTACACCTTC
cdr3_aa: CATSRDLPGIYGYTF
d_call: -
clone_size: -
j_call: TRBJ1-2
v_call: TRBV15

cdr3_nt: TGCGCCAGCAGTCCGACAGGGGGCCCCCTGAATGAGCAGTTCTTC
cdr3_aa: CASSPTGGPLNEQFF
d_call: TRBD1
clone_size: once
j_call: TRBJ2-1
v_call: TRBV4-1

cdr3_nt: TGTGCCAGCTCACGAAAAACACAGGGGGTAAACACAGATACGCAGTATTTT
cdr3_aa: CASSRKTQGVNTDTQYF
d_call: TRBD1
clone_size: once
j_call: TRBJ2-3
v_call: TRBV18

cdr3_nt: TGTGCCAGCAGCCAAGATCCCCAGACTGAAGCTTTCTTT
cdr3_aa: CASSQDPQTEAFF
d_call: -
clone_size: -
j_call: TRBJ1-1
v_call: TRBV3-1/TRBV3-2

cdr3_nt: TGTGCCAGCAGCTTGTTTATAGCAGGGGGAAAAGAGACCCAGTACTTC
cdr3_aa: CASSLFIAGGKETQYF
d_call: TRBD1
clone_size: -
j_call: TRBJ2-5
v_call: TRBV5-6

cdr3_nt: TGTGCCACCAGTCCAGGGGGGCCCACAGATACGCAGTATTTT
cdr3_aa: CATSPGGPTDTQYF
d_call: -
clone_size: once
j_call: TRBJ2-3
v_call: TRBV15

cdr3_nt: TGTGCCAGCAGTCCGACAGGGCTTTCGAGGGAGCAGTACTTC
cdr3_aa: CASSPTGLSREQYF
d_call: TRBD1
clone_size: once
j_call: TRBJ2-7
v_call: TRBV6-4

cdr3_nt: TGCGCCAGCAGCCAAGGCCGGGACAGCCTGACGAACACTGAAGCTTTCTTT
cdr3_aa: CASSQGRDSLTNTEAFF
d_call: TRBD1
clone_size: -
j_call: TRBJ1-1
v_call: TRBV4-1

cdr3_nt: TGTGCCAGCAGCTTAGGCGGGGCCCGTAAAGATACGCAGTATTTT
cdr3_aa: CASSLGGARKDTQYF
d_call: -
clone_size: -
j_call: TRBJ2-3
v_call: TRBV7-3

cdr3_nt: TGTGCCAGCAGCCACTTAGAGGGGACAGAGCAAGAGACCCAGTACTTC
cdr3_aa: CASSHLEGTEQETQYF
d_call: TRBD1
clone_size: -
j_call: TRBJ2-5
v_call: TRBV7-9

cdr3_nt: TGCAGCGTCGAATGGCCGGGGACAGGACCCCAAGAGACCCAGTACTTC
cdr3_aa: CSVEWPGTGPQETQYF
d_call: TRBD1
clone_size: -
j_call: TRBJ2-5
v_call: TRBV29-1

cdr3_nt: TGTGCCACCAGCGTTAGCCCTGCAACTAATGAAAAACTGTTTTTT
cdr3_aa: CATSVSPATNEKLFF
d_call: -
clone_size: -
j_call: TRBJ1-4
v_call: TRBV15

cdr3_nt: TGTGCCAGCAGTTCGCTTTGGGGAGGAGGTGGCTACACCTTC
cdr3_aa: CASSSLWGGGGYTF
d_call: -
clone_size: few
j_call: TRBJ1-2
v_call: TRBV6-5

cdr3_nt: TGTGCCAGCTCACCACCGATCCAGGGAAGAAACGAGCAGTACTTC
cdr3_aa: CASSPPIQGRNEQYF
d_call: -
clone_size: -
j_call: TRBJ2-7
v_call: TRBV18

cdr3_nt: TGTGCCAGCAGTCTAGGGGGGGGCTGGGGTGGCTACACCTTC
cdr3_aa: CASSLGGGWGGYTF
d_call: -
clone_size: -
j_call: TRBJ1-2
v_call: TRBV27

cdr3_nt: TGTGCCAGCAGCCCGACTAGCGGGGGGGCTAAAAGCACAGATACGCAGTATTTT
cdr3_aa: CASSPTSGGAKSTDTQYF
d_call: TRBD2
clone_size: -
j_call: TRBJ2-3
v_call: TRBV11-2

cdr3_nt: TGTGCCTGGAGCCGACCTCGACAGGGGTCGACCTACGAGCAGTACTTC
cdr3_aa: CAWSRPRQGSTYEQYF
d_call: TRBD1
clone_size: -
j_call: TRBJ2-7
v_call: TRBV30

cdr3_nt: TGTGCCAGCAGCCCAGGACAGTCATATGGCTACACCTTC
cdr3_aa: CASSPGQSYGYTF
d_call: -
clone_size: -
j_call: TRBJ1-2
v_call: TRBV7-9

cdr3_nt: TGTGCCACCAGTGATGTAGCGGTCCCCGGGGAGCTGTTTTTT
cdr3_aa: CATSDVAVPGELFF
d_call: -
clone_size: -
j_call: TRBJ2-2
v_call: TRBV24-1

cdr3_nt: TGCGCCAGCAGCCAAGATCCCCTAGGACAGAGCTCCTACAATGAGCAGTTCTTC
cdr3_aa: CASSQDPLGQSSYNEQFF
d_call: -
clone_size: -
j_call: TRBJ2-1
v_call: TRBV4-1

cdr3_nt: TGTGCCAGCAGCCCATTAAGGGGACAGGGAGGTTCTTCGAGAGATACGCAGTATTTT
cdr3_aa: CASSPLRGQGGSSRDTQYF
d_call: TRBD1
clone_size: -
j_call: TRBJ2-3
v_call: TRBV11-2

cdr3_nt: TGTGCCAGCAGCCAAGGGACAGGGAAGAAGGGCTACACCTTC
cdr3_aa: CASSQGTGKKGYTF
d_call: TRBD1
clone_size: -
j_call: TRBJ1-2
v_call: TRBV3-1/TRBV3-2

cdr3_nt: TGTGCCAGCAGCTTTAATAGAGCCATATATTTT
cdr3_aa: CASSFNRAIYF
d_call: -
clone_size: -
j_call: TRBJ1-3
v_call: TRBV5-6

cdr3_nt: TGTGCCAGCAGCCCGGGACAGTGGAGCTACTATGGCTACACCTTC
cdr3_aa: CASSPGQWSYYGYTF
d_call: TRBD1
clone_size: -
j_call: TRBJ1-2
v_call: TRBV5-4

cdr3_nt: TGTGCCAGCAGTTACTCACCGGGACTGAGCATTCGGACCCAGCATTTT
cdr3_aa: CASSYSPGLSIRTQHF
d_call: -
clone_size: -
j_call: TRBJ1-5
v_call: TRBV6-6

cdr3_nt: TGTGCCAGCGGGGAGCGCGGGGGGGCCATGGGAGATACGCAGTATTTT
cdr3_aa: CASGERGGAMGDTQYF
d_call: TRBD2
clone_size: -
j_call: TRBJ2-3
v_call: TRBV2

cdr3_nt: TGTGCCAGCAGCTCACTGGGACAGGTGTCTAACTATGGCTACACCTTC
cdr3_aa: CASSSLGQVSNYGYTF
d_call: TRBD1
clone_size: once
j_call: TRBJ1-2
v_call: TRBV7-8

cdr3_nt: TGTGCCAGCAGCTTCCAGGGGGCTAACTATGGCTACACCTTC
cdr3_aa: CASSFQGANYGYTF
d_call: TRBD1
clone_size: once
j_call: TRBJ1-2
v_call: TRBV11-1

cdr3_nt: TGTGCCACCAGCAGATCCCTGAGCTCTGGAAACACCATATATTTT
cdr3_aa: CATSRSLSSGNTIYF
d_call: -
clone_size: -
j_call: TRBJ1-3
v_call: TRBV15

cdr3_nt: TGTGCCAGCAGCCACGGGACAGCTAACTATGGCTACACCTTC
cdr3_aa: CASSHGTANYGYTF
d_call: TRBD1
clone_size: -
j_call: TRBJ1-2
v_call: TRBV3-1/TRBV3-2

cdr3_nt: TGCGCCAGCAGCCTACCAGGGACTAGCGGGGTTAACTCCTACGAGCAGTACTTC
cdr3_aa: CASSLPGTSGVNSYEQYF
d_call: TRBD2
clone_size: -
j_call: TRBJ2-7
v_call: TRBV4-1

cdr3_nt: TGTGCCAGCAGCTTAGAGCAGGCCTATGGCTACACCTTC
cdr3_aa: CASSLEQAYGYTF
d_call: -
clone_size: -
j_call: TRBJ1-2
v_call: TRBV7-2

cdr3_nt: TGTGCCAGCAGCTTAGGGACAGGGGGCGGGGATGAGCAGTTCTTC
cdr3_aa: CASSLGTGGGDEQFF
d_call: TRBD1
clone_size: few
j_call: TRBJ2-1
v_call: TRBV11-3

cdr3_nt: TGTGCCAGTAGACCAGCGGCCCGGGTCTATGGCTACACCTTC
cdr3_aa: CASRPAARVYGYTF
d_call: -
clone_size: once
j_call: TRBJ1-2
v_call: TRBV19